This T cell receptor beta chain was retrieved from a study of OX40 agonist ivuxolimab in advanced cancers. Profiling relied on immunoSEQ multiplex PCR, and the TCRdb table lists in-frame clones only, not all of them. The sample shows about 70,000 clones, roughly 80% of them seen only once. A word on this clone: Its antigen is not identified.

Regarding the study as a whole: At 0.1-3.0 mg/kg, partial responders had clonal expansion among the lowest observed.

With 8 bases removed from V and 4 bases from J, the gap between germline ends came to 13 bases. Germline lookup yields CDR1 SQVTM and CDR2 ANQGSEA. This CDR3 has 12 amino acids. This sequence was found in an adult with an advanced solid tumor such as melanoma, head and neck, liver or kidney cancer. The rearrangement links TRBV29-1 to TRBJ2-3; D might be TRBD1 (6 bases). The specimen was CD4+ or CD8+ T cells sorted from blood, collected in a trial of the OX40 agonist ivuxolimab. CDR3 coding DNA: TGCAGCCCCACCCAGGGGCCAGATACGCAGTATTTT. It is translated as CSPTQGPDTQYF.